This entry lists 10 T cell receptor beta chains sequenced from one sample in a study of blood T cells in healthy people across ages. A second 7 to 11 cycle PCR used barcoded and J-beta primers. From the 5' RACE reads, TCRdb called clonotypes with MiXCR, one entry per CDR3 protein. Counted here are around 670,000 distinct CDR3 sequences, approximately 30% occurring once; the ten biggest clones make up 15% to 19%. The sample taken for sequencing was blood. Every receptor here comes from a woman aged 80 or over in good health.

The chain uses TRBV20-1 and TRBJ1-5; weak D call: TRBD1 (5 bases). The V end lost 3 bases, the J end lost 1 base, and 10 bases lay between the germline ends. Germline V CDR1 and CDR2: DFQATT, SNEGSKA (reference sequence). This CDR3 has 14 residues. CDR3 nucleotide sequence: TGCAGTGCTAGGGGAGGGACGAGCAATCAGCCCCAGCATTTT. Translation: CSARGGTSNQPQHF.

This clonotype was counted ten times or more. The chain links TRBV20-1 to TRBJ2-5, with 13 nucleotides matching TRBD2. Germline-derived CDR1 and CDR2 are DFQATT and SNEGSKA (reference sequence). The CDR3 spans 16 residues. The V gene end was trimmed by 4 bases and the J gene end by 2 bases; junction bases not matched to a gene: 7. The DNA for the CDR3 is TGCAGTGCTACCCCAAGACTAGCGGGGGGACAAGAGACCCAGTACTTC. Residues: CSATPRLAGGQETQYF.

This rearrangement joins TRBV6-5 to TRBJ1-1, with 7 bases matching TRBD1. The V gene end was trimmed by 0 bases and the J gene end by 6 bases; junction bases not matched to a gene: 1. CDR1 and CDR2 (germline): MNHEY, SVGAGI. This CDR3 comprises 13 residues. The CDR3 loop reads CASSYSGTAEAFF. As DNA, the CDR3 is TGTGCCAGCAGTTACTCAGGGACAGCTGAAGCTTTCTTT.

Comments on this clonotype: At one boundary the junction diverges from the germline segment, which might be a read error. V gene TRBV7-7 combines with J gene TRBJ2-3; D is unclear. This CDR3 has 14 residues. Germline lookup yields CDR1 SSHAT and CDR2 FNYEAQ (reference sequence). The CDR3 is CASSLDPHTDTQYF. Here the CDR3 DNA reads TGTGCTAGCAGCTTAGACCCGCACACAGATACGCAGTATTTT.

In regard to this clonotype: A much more abundant neighbour one base away suggests this may be a read error. This chain uses TRBV15 with TRBJ2-5; 10 bases line up with TRBD2. This CDR3 has 20 residues. Germline V gene data show CDR1 as LNHNV and CDR2 as YYDKDF (reference sequence). V gave up 0 bases and J gave up 11 bases; unmatched junction bases: 24. The CDR3 is CATSRDLGARGLAPYNEQYF. In DNA form, the CDR3 reads TGTGCCACCAGCAGAGATTTAGGCGCGAGGGGACTAGCGCCCTACAATGAGCAGTACTTC.

With regard to this clonotype: A much larger clone sits a single nucleotide away, making a read error possible. V and J are TRBV20-1 and TRBJ1-1, with a weak D call TRBD1 (6 bases). The ends were cut back, 3 bases at V and 5 bases at J, with 16 bases in the middle. The CDR3 totals 14 residues. Looked up from germline, CDR1 is DFQATT and CDR2 is SNEGSKA (reference sequence). CDR3 sequence reads: CSASPGQLGTEAFF. The DNA of the CDR3 is TGCAGTGCTAGCCCTGGACAGCTGGGGACTGAAGCTTTCTTT.

This clonotype was counted many times. The chain is built from TRBV7-3 and TRBJ2-3, with D perhaps matching TRBD2 (5 bases). Germline V gene lookup returns CDR1 SGHTA and CDR2 FQGTGA. The V end was cut by 0 bases, the J end by 0 bases, with 7 bases between. There are 15 residues in the CDR3. For the CDR3, the DNA is TGTGCCAGCAGCTTAACCGGGGTTAGCACAGATACGCAGTATTTT. It specifies CASSLTGVSTDTQYF.

This clonotype was detected once. With a much larger clone just one base away, this may be a read error. The chain employs TRBV7-9 and TRBJ2-5; the match to TRBD1 covers 10 bases. The CDR3 contains 12 residues. V trimming: 4 bases; J trimming: 11 bases; junction bases outside the gene matches: 4. Germline CDR1 is SEHNR and CDR2 is FQNEAQ (reference sequence). The CDR3 region is CASSSGQGKQYF. The CDR3 bases are TGTGCCAGCAGCTCGGGACAGGGGAAGCAGTACTTC.

This clonotype has a single count. A read error is possible here, since a much larger clone lies one base away. The chain has TRBV29-1 and TRBJ2-7; no definite D call. The CDR3 sequence is 12 residues long. CDR1 and CDR2 from the germline V gene are SQVTM and ANQGSEA. The V and J ends lost 1 base and 6 bases respectively, with 10 bases between them. The CDR3: CSVEVGVSEQYF. CDR3 in DNA: TGCAGCGTTGAAGTAGGAGTCTCCGAGCAGTACTTC.

This clonotype was counted a few times. V and J are TRBV5-1 and TRBJ2-7; D perhaps matches TRBD1 (6 bases). CDR3 length equals 14 residues. Germline V gene sequence: CDR1 SGHRS, CDR2 YFSETQ. The germline V and J ends were trimmed by 4 bases and 4 bases, with 15 bases remaining between them. The CDR3 loop is CASSVDGQGYEQYF. The CDR3 nucleotides read TGCGCCAGCAGCGTGGACGGGCAGGGGTACGAGCAGTACTTC.